This TCR beta chain was obtained from a study of T cells in Graves' hyperthyroidism and ophthalmopathy. This clonotype appeared many times. No antigen is known for it. Whole-study findings and limits: Stable hyperthyroidism was separated from ophthalmopathy by a model based on 13 V-J features.

It was RNA transcripts that yielded the amplified TCR beta CDR3 regions. TCR CDR3 underwent first-round RT-PCR with the HTBI primer set. Each CDR3 protein is one row after TCRdb ran MiXCR on the multiplex PCR reads. The sample comprises hundreds of thousands of distinct CDR3 sequences, around 15% of which are singletons, and roughly 10% rests with the top ten. This CDR3 region has 13 residues. The germline CDR1 and CDR2 sequences are MNHNS and SASEGT. Unmatched junction bases numbered 4, after V lost 6 bases and J lost 4 bases. Newly diagnosed patients aged 18 to 65 had hyperthyroidism of under 2 months' duration. PBMCs were sourced from roughly 9.1 ml fresh peripheral blood.

The sequence was obtained from a woman between 18 and 29 years old with Graves' hyperthyroidism. The sequenced sample consisted of blood. The rearrangement joins TRBV6-1 to TRBJ1-1, with TRBD1 matching 8 bases. The CDR3 region has the DNA TGTGCCAGCAGCCAGGGGGCGAGCACTGAAGCTTTCTTT. Its translation is CASSQGASTEAFF.